In this sample, the clone carrying this T cell receptor beta chain turned up once. At the deep level, the assay was run. The table came from immunoSEQ multiplex PCR; TCRdb's copy has only in-frame clones and leaves some out. Of fewer than 600,000 clones listed, around 80% are singletons. This sample was taken from a study of shared clonotypes between healthy human individuals. The CDR3 sequence is 15 residues long. The junction had 5 bases not matched to a gene; V was cut back by 4 bases and J by 2 bases. Per the germline V gene, CDR1 is SGDLS and CDR2 is YYNGEE. The rearrangement uses TRBV9 and TRBJ2-1, with 8 bases lining up with TRBD2. The receptor comes from a woman in her 40s in good health. Some clones in this sample may be carry-over from other donors' samples. The specimen sequenced was PBMCs. CDR3 in amino acids: CASSRVLAAYNEQFF. The CDR3, as DNA: TGTGCCAGCAGCAGGGTACTAGCGGCCTACAATGAGCAGTTCTTC. The full variable domain, completed using reference TRBV9 and TRBJ2-1, is DSGVTQTPKHLITATGQRVTLRCSPRSGDLSVYWYQQSLDQGLQFLIQYYNGEERAKGNILERFSAQQFPDLHSELNLSSLELGDSALYFCASSRVLAAYNEQFFGPGTRLTVL.